The TCR beta chain under discussion was sequenced for a study of blood T cell repertoires in COVID-19. Study-level information: COVID-19 samples from acute and convalescent phases originated in the United States, Italy and Spain. T cells, B-cell-depleted T cells, or PBMCs provided the cDNA or gDNA that served as material.

Authors' processing steps: Nucleated cell counts were estimated from reference gene primer amplification. Profiling relied on immunoSEQ multiplex PCR, and the TCRdb table lists in-frame clones only, not all of them. For V, J and clone size, that table is used; D and trimming come from the DNA. The table includes approximately 300,000 clones, 75% to 90% detected once. Germline V gene lookup returns CDR1 LGHNA and CDR2 YNFKEQ. The CDR3 totals 12 residues. Trimming took off 3 bases at V and 6 bases at J, with 9 bases between the two ends. The sample consisted of peripheral blood. The TCR was taken from a woman aged 50 to 60 who had recovered from COVID-19. The chain joins TRBV4-2 to TRBJ2-7; D uncertain. CDR3: CASSHNPGEQYF. In DNA form, the CDR3 reads TGTGCCAGCAGCCATAATCCAGGCGAGCAGTACTTC.